Each of the 26 T cell receptor beta chains below was sequenced from the same sample in a study of beta chain features in type 1 diabetes. cDNA synthesis used the whole RNA isolate, giving expressed TCRB sequences. The table came from immunoSEQ multiplex PCR; TCRdb's copy has only in-frame clones and leaves some out. The sample has about 220,000 clones; around 9.9% are singletons. The sample taken for sequencing was central memory CD4+ T cells from blood. These receptors were taken from a man younger than 35 in good health.

V is TRBV29-1 and J is TRBJ2-5, with TRBD1 identical over 7 bases. J was trimmed by 4 bases and V by 4 bases; bases with no gene match: 3. The CDR3 is made up of 12 amino acids. Germline-derived CDR1 and CDR2 are SQVTM and ANQGSEA. The CDR3 here is CSVGGGGETQYF. The CDR3 nucleotides are TGCAGCGTTGGAGGGGGCGGAGAGACCCAGTACTTC. The complete variable domain, with remaining parts taken from reference TRBV29-1 and TRBJ2-5, reads SAVISQKPSRDICQRGTSLTIQCQVDSQVTMMFWYRQQPGQSLTLIATANQGSEATYESGFVIDKFPISRPNLTFSTLTVSNMSPEDSSIYLCSVGGGGETQYFGPGTRLLVL.

This clone came up a few times. The rearrangement joins TRBV5-4 to TRBJ2-3, with 10 positions matching TRBD2. Germline V gives CDR1 SGHNT, CDR2 YYREEE (reference sequence). The CDR3 has 15 amino acids. V lost 0 bases, J lost 8 bases, and 6 bases stayed unmatched. The CDR3 loop reads CASSLVSGRAGTQYF. For the CDR3, the DNA is TGTGCCAGCAGCTTGGTCAGCGGGAGGGCCGGTACGCAGTATTTT. Combining the CDR3 with reference TRBV5-4 and TRBJ2-3 gives the whole variable domain ETGVTQSPTHLIKTRGQQVTLRCSSQSGHNTVSWYQQALGQGPQFIFQYYREEENGRGNFPPRFSGLQFPNYSSELNVNALELDDSALYLCASSLVSGRAGTQYFGPGTRLTVL.

This clone has a handful of counts. The chain joins TRBV30 to TRBJ1-4; 7 nucleotides agree with TRBD1. CDR1 is GTSNPN and CDR2 is SVGIG in the germline V gene (reference sequence). The CDR3 length is 14 residues. V shed 5 bases, J shed 8 bases, and the junction held 11 bases outside the gene matches. The CDR3 loop is CAWVQKGAGEKLFF. The CDR3, as DNA: TGTGCCTGGGTCCAAAAGGGGGCAGGCGAAAAACTGTTTTTT.

V usage is TRBV7-2 and J usage is TRBJ1-1; D gene ambiguous. Germline CDR1 reads SGHTA; CDR2 reads FQGNSA. The CDR3 runs to 12 residues. Trimming removed 5 bases from V and 11 bases from J, with 15 bases in between. The CDR3, as DNA: TGTGCCAGCAGCCCGAGCACCATTGGGGCTTTCTTT. Translating it yields CASSPSTIGAFF.

This clone appeared a few times. This chain joins TRBV4-3 and TRBJ1-1; no clear D. The length of the CDR3 is 16 residues. The germline V and J ends were trimmed by 1 base and 3 bases, with 15 bases remaining between them. From germline, CDR1 is LGHNA and CDR2 YSLEER. The chain's CDR3 is CASSQGAGNADTEAFF. The CDR3 bases are TGCGCCAGCAGCCAAGGAGCAGGAAACGCTGACACTGAAGCTTTCTTT.

CDR3 sequence: CASSLVVGGETQYF. CDR3 nucleotide sequence: TGTGCCAGCAGCTTAGTGGTAGGGGGAGAGACCCAGTACTTC. The rearrangement links TRBV7-9 to TRBJ2-5; tentatively, D is TRBD1 (6 bases). The CDR3 consists of 14 residues. Trimming took off 1 base at V and 4 bases at J, with 10 bases between the two ends. From germline, CDR1 is SEHNR and CDR2 FQNEAQ (reference sequence).

This clone turned up a few times. This chain uses TRBV7-2 with TRBJ2-5; 9 nucleotides match TRBD1. The CDR3 extends over 14 amino acids. The J segment lost 4 bases and the V segment lost 5 bases, leaving 5 bases of the junction unmatched. Germline-derived CDR1 and CDR2 are SGHTA and FQGNSA. For the CDR3, the DNA is TGTGCCAGCAGCCCAGGGACAGGGAGAGAGACCCAGTACTTC. It codes for CASSPGTGRETQYF.

This clone has ten or more counts. This chain links TRBV7-8 with TRBJ2-6; D is ambiguous. The CDR3 has 14 residues. V lost 5 bases and J 2 bases, leaving 7 bases between the germline ends. Germline V lookup: CDR1 SGHVS, CDR2 FQNEAQ. The CDR3 nucleotides are TGTGCCAGCAGCGTAAACCCTGGGGCCAACGTCCTGACTTTC. It codes for CASSVNPGANVLTF.

CDR3 DNA sequence: TGCGCCAGCAGCTTCGTCAAGGGGGGCGCGTCCCTACAAGAGACCCAGTACTTC. This gives the protein CASSFVKGGASLQETQYF. V usage is TRBV5-1 and J usage is TRBJ2-5; D could derive from TRBD1 or TRBD2 (6 bases each). The CDR3 spans 18 residues. V was shortened by 2 bases and J by 2 bases, with 22 bases between the two germline ends. Germline V gene lookup returns CDR1 SGHRS and CDR2 YFSETQ.

The chain carries TRBV5-1 and TRBJ1-2; 9 bases fit TRBD1. The CDR3 has 14 residues. J gave up 5 bases and V 1 base, and 3 bases lay outside the gene matches. Germline loops: CDR1 SGHRS, CDR2 YFSETQ. For the CDR3, the DNA is TGCGCCAGCAGCTTGACAGGGGGCAGTTATGGCTACACCTTC. Its translation is CASSLTGGSYGYTF.

The chain carries TRBV7-2 and TRBJ1-2; perhaps TRBD1 as D (6 bases). V lost 2 bases, J lost 5 bases, and 15 bases lay in between. The CDR3 length is 15 residues. CDR1 and CDR2 (germline): SGHTA, FQGNSA. CDR3 amino acids: CASSLLSGEGYGYTF. Here the CDR3 DNA reads TGTGCCAGCAGCTTACTTTCAGGGGAAGGTTATGGCTACACCTTC.

The genes are TRBV11-2 and TRBJ2-3; D tentatively fits TRBD1 or TRBD2 (5 bases each). Germline assignment: CDR1 SGHAT and CDR2 FQNNGV. Deletions cut 2 bases from V and 0 bases from J, with 12 bases between. This CDR3 comprises 16 residues. The CDR3 region is CASSLFWGSSTDTQYF. CDR3 bases: TGTGCCAGCAGCTTATTTTGGGGGTCTAGCACAGATACGCAGTATTTT.

The sample holds a few counts of this clone. V usage is TRBV7-2 and J usage is TRBJ1-1; 9 bases fit TRBD1. CDR3 length: 15 amino acids. After removal of 3 bases from V and 4 bases from J, the junction contained 6 bases not matched to a gene. Germline loops: CDR1 SGHTA, CDR2 FQGNSA. Written as DNA, the CDR3 is TGTGCCAGCAGCTTTGCCGGGACAGGGAGCACTGAAGCTTTCTTT. Amino acids: CASSFAGTGSTEAFF.

This clone was seen a handful of times. The V call is TRBV18, the J call TRBJ1-1, with 9 bases identical to TRBD1. Germline CDR1 KGHSH, CDR2 LQKENI. This CDR3 comprises 14 residues. Trimming removed 4 bases from V and 6 bases from J; junction bases left unmatched: 6. CDR3 nucleotides: TGTGCCAGCTCACGGCTACAGGGGGCAGCTGAAGCTTTCTTT. Protein: CASSRLQGAAEAFF.

J is TRBJ2-7 and V is TRBV7-7; 9 positions match TRBD2. Germline V CDR1 and CDR2: SSHAT, FNYEAQ (reference sequence). This CDR3 spans 16 amino acids. The junction had 13 bases not matched to a gene; V was cut back by 5 bases and J by 5 bases. The CDR3 loop reads CASSPRLAAPENEQYF. Here the CDR3 DNA reads TGTGCCAGCAGCCCTAGACTAGCGGCGCCAGAAAACGAGCAGTACTTC.

This clone was counted only a few times. V is TRBV29-1 and J is TRBJ2-3, with 7 bases that match TRBD1. V dropped 2 bases and J dropped 5; count of bases not matched to a gene: 7. Germline values: CDR1 SQVTM, CDR2 ANQGSEA. The CDR3 contains 14 residues. This chain's CDR3 is CSVERDRAIDTQYF. The CDR3 bases are TGCAGCGTTGAACGGGACAGAGCAATAGATACGCAGTATTTT.

The chain links TRBV6-1 to TRBJ2-5; D might be TRBD1 (6 bases). V was pared by 4 bases and J by 1 base, with 10 bases between. CDR1 and CDR2 (germline): MNHNS, SASEGT. This CDR3 comprises 14 residues. The CDR3 here is CASSVWGLQETQYF. CDR3 DNA sequence: TGTGCCAGCAGTGTTTGGGGGCTCCAAGAGACCCAGTACTTC.

This clone has more than one count but fewer than ten. The V and J genes are TRBV15 and TRBJ2-3; D call uncertain. Germline CDR1 is LNHNV and CDR2 is YYDKDF (reference sequence). CDR3 length: 13 amino acids. V lost 4 bases, J lost 4 bases, and 9 bases lay in between. The CDR3 nucleotides are TGTGCCACCAGCACCTCCGCCCCAGATACGCAGTATTTT. Its translation is CATSTSAPDTQYF. Based on the CDR3 plus reference TRBV15 and TRBJ2-3, the full variable domain is DAMVIQNPRYQVTQFGKPVTLSCSQTLNHNVMYWYQQKSSQAPKLLFHYYDKDFNNEADTPDNFQSRRPNTSFCFLDIRSPGLGDTAMYLCATSTSAPDTQYFGPGTRLTVL.

The J gene is TRBJ2-1, the V gene TRBV29-1; TRBD2 agrees at 10 bases. There are 15 residues in the CDR3. Germline V CDR1 and CDR2: SQVTM, ANQGSEA. The ends lost 4 bases at V and 7 bases at J; junction bases unmatched: 10. The CDR3 loop reads CSVASGSFSTNEQFF. Written as DNA, the CDR3 is TGCAGCGTTGCTAGCGGGAGCTTTAGTACTAATGAGCAGTTCTTC.

The rearrangement links TRBV6-5 to TRBJ2-3; 9 bases match TRBD1. Trimming at V came to 6 bases and at J to 5 bases, leaving 3 bases not matched to a gene. The CDR3 extends over 13 amino acids. Germline V gene lookup returns CDR1 MNHEY and CDR2 SVGAGI. The CDR3 is CASSGTGRDTQYF. As DNA, the CDR3 is TGTGCCAGCAGCGGGACAGGGCGAGATACGCAGTATTTT.

The chain is built from TRBV11-1 and TRBJ2-3; 10 positions match TRBD2. Germline V gives CDR1 SGHAT, CDR2 FQDESV (reference sequence). CDR3 length: 16 residues. Trimming cost V 5 bases and J 5 bases; bases outside gene matches: 10. This chain's CDR3 is CASSPALAGDLDTQYF. The DNA of the CDR3 is TGTGCCAGCAGCCCAGCGCTAGCGGGAGACCTAGATACGCAGTATTTT.

V usage is TRBV5-1 and J usage is TRBJ2-3; 8 bases line up with TRBD1. CDR3 size: 15 residues. Germline CDR1 and CDR2: SGHRS and YFSETQ. V lost 3 bases and J lost 4; bases outside the gene matches: 7. This chain's CDR3 is CASSYQGARADTQYF. Written as DNA, the CDR3 is TGCGCCAGCAGCTACCAGGGGGCGCGGGCAGATACGCAGTATTTT.

This clone was seen a few times. The chain recombines TRBV28 with TRBJ2-5; TRBD1 matches at 7 bases. V was pared by 2 bases and J by 1 base, with 7 bases of the junction left unmatched. The CDR3 covers 16 residues. CDR1 and CDR2 (germline): MDHEN, SYDVKM. Written as DNA, the CDR3 is TGTGCCAGCAGTTTACCACAAGGGACAGTCCAAGAGACCCAGTACTTC. It translates to CASSLPQGTVQETQYF.

The chain joins TRBV7-2 to TRBJ2-7; D is undetermined. CDR1 is SGHTA, CDR2 FQGNSA, per germline. Trimming removed 1 base from V and 3 bases from J, with 13 bases in between. The CDR3 runs to 15 residues. In DNA form, the CDR3 reads TGTGCCAGCAGCTTAGATCCCCAGACCAGCTACGAGCAGTACTTC. Translated: CASSLDPQTSYEQYF.

This clone was counted a few times. The chain is built from TRBV15 and TRBJ2-5; 7 positions agree with TRBD1. V lost 5 bases, J lost 1 base, and 10 bases stayed unmatched. Per germline, CDR1 LNHNV and CDR2 YYDKDF (reference sequence). CDR3 length: 16 amino acids. The CDR3 is CATSLTTGSPQETQYF. CDR3 nucleotides: TGTGCCACCAGCTTAACGACAGGGAGCCCCCAAGAGACCCAGTACTTC.

The chain is built from TRBV19 and TRBJ2-2; D is unresolved. Germline V gene sequence: CDR1 LNHDA, CDR2 SQIVND (reference sequence). V was pared by 6 bases and J by 5 bases, with 7 bases between. This CDR3 contains 12 residues. The DNA of the CDR3 is TGTGCCAGTAGCGTATGGACCGGGGAGCTGTTTTTT. Its translation is CASSVWTGELFF.